Presented here are 2 T cell receptor beta chains from one specimen sequenced in a study of shared clonotypes between healthy human individuals. The assay was immunoSEQ multiplex PCR, and TCRdb's table has in-frame clones only and misses some. The sample contains 600,000 to 750,000 clones, about two thirds of which appear only once. The sequencing sample was made of memory CD4+ T cells sorted from blood. Subset defined: CD45RA-negative fraction. The receptors originated from a woman between 25 and 40 years old in good health.

Notes on this clone: Additional DNA sequences in this sample encode the identical CDR3. The genes are TRBV28 and TRBJ2-5; D is perhaps TRBD1 or TRBD2 (7 bases each). Trimming shortened V by 9 bases and J by 4 bases, and 12 bases separated the two germline ends. Germline CDR1 is MDHEN and CDR2 is SYDVKM. This CDR3 spans 12 amino acids. Written as DNA, the CDR3 is TGTGCCAGTCGCAGGGGGGGAGAGACCCAGTACTTC. This gives the protein CASRRGGETQYF.

The genes are TRBV4-1 and TRBJ1-2; D uncertain. Looked up from germline, CDR1 is MGHRA and CDR2 is YSYEKL. The CDR3 length is 17 residues. The V end was cut by 4 bases, the J end by 2 bases, with 20 bases between. The CDR3 DNA sequence: TGCGCCAGCAGCCCCCCTCAATCAGGCTTCACCAACTATGGCTACACCTTC. It codes for CASSPPQSGFTNYGYTF.